This section outlines one T cell receptor beta chain sequence together with its context. Its antigen remains unknown. This specimen comes from a study of cytomegalovirus exposure and HLA in healthy donors. Overall study results and limits: Overall, approximately 150 TCR beta chains were annotated as cytomegalovirus-associated. Whilst most TCR sequences proved rare, a subset of public TCRs occurred across many donors.

The CDR3 is 16 residues long. Germline lookup yields CDR1 SGHNT and CDR2 YENEEA. Unmatched junction bases numbered 14, after V lost 5 bases and J lost 9 bases. The assay was immunoSEQ multiplex PCR, and TCRdb's table has in-frame clones only and misses some. The sample has over 60,000 clones; roughly 95% are singletons. This clonotype was sampled from a woman aged 18-35 years in good health and CMV-seropositive. This chain links TRBV11-3 with TRBJ2-1; TRBD2 matches at 9 bases. The sample comprised PBMCs. Here the CDR3 reads CASSLTVSGRGSEQFF. CDR3 sequence (DNA): TGTGCCAGCAGCCTAACGGTTAGCGGGAGAGGAAGTGAGCAGTTCTTC.